This TCR beta chain originates from a study of T cells in Graves' hyperthyroidism and ophthalmopathy. RNA transcripts served as the template for amplifying TCR beta CDR3 regions. HTBI primers drove first-round RT-PCR of the TCR CDR3. In TCRdb, the multiplex PCR reads were re-called with MiXCR into one record per CDR3 protein. The sample consists of about 520,000 distinct CDR3 sequences, approximately 25% of them appearing once. There are 14 residues in the CDR3. The V end lost 5 bases, the J end lost 0 bases, and 11 bases lay between the germline ends. The germline gives CDR1 SGHTA, CDR2 FQGNSA. This TCR derives from a woman under 40 with Graves' ophthalmopathy. The chain couples TRBV7-2 to TRBJ2-7; D remains ambiguous. Sequenced input: blood. CDR3: CASSPQWSSYEQYF. The CDR3 DNA reads as TGTGCCAGCAGCCCACAGTGGAGCTCCTACGAGCAGTACTTC.